This T cell receptor (beta chain) was found in a study of blood T cell repertoires in COVID-19. Study-wide context: T cells, B-cell-depleted T cells, or PBMCs provided the cDNA or gDNA that served as material.

There are 15 residues in the CDR3. Trimming removed 5 bases from V and 7 bases from J; junction bases left unmatched: 7. Germline CDR1 MGHDK, CDR2 SYGVNS. The data were produced by immunoSEQ multiplex PCR, yet TCRdb's version contains in-frame clones alone and is incomplete. The data contain around 43,000 clones, 88% of them seen just once; the ten biggest clones take up 7% to 9%. Source material: peripheral blood. This sequence joins TRBV25-1 and TRBJ2-1; 11 nucleotides agree with TRBD2. This clonotype was obtained from a woman in her 70s with acute or convalescent COVID-19. The chain's CDR3 is CASSKLAGAGNEQFF. The CDR3 nucleotides read TGTGCCAGCAGTAAACTAGCGGGAGCGGGGAATGAGCAGTTCTTC.